This T cell receptor (beta chain) emerged from a study of Ad26.COV2.S vaccination and SARS-CoV-2 variants. Described treatment: about 20 received Ad26.COV2.S at low or high dose, single or two shots; five or six received placebo; per-sample allocation not given. All samples were drawn on day 63, counting from the first vaccine or placebo injection. Note on this clone: Its target is unknown.

CDR1 and CDR2 (germline): MNHEY, SVGAGI. This CDR3 comprises 13 residues. V was cut by 8 bases and J by 1 base, with 11 bases left in between. TCRdb keeps only in-frame clones here, not all; method: immunoSEQ multiplex PCR. The sample records around 450,000 clones, roughly 87% being singletons. Study-wide results and limits: Vaccinated individuals (as opposed to placebo recipients) had higher spike-specific TCR breadth.

This sequence joins TRBV6-5 and TRBJ1-1; no clear D. This TCR derives from a person aged 18-65 years who received the Ad26.COV2.S COVID-19 vaccine or a placebo. The input for sequencing was peripheral blood, taken in a trial of Ad26.COV2.S vaccine versus placebo. CDR3 in amino acids: CASRMGTNTEAFF. The CDR3 DNA follows: TGTGCCAGCCGTATGGGAACGAACACTGAAGCTTTCTTT.